This TCR beta chain comes out of a study of T cell clones after liver transplantation. The ends were cut back, 0 bases at V and 5 bases at J, with 10 bases in the middle. CDR1 and CDR2 from the germline V gene are LGHNA and YSLEER. The CDR3 consists of 14 residues. Unstimulated PBMCs were sorted into CD3+CD4+ and CD3+CD8+ populations. Repertoires were generated with immunoSEQ multiplex PCR, while TCRdb's copy carries only in-frame clones and drops some. The repertoire includes 50,000 to 60,000 clones, 70% of them detected once, and 2.8% sits in the top ten. The sequences come from CD4+ T cells from blood, collected at the approximately 16-month timepoint. The chain uses TRBV4-3 and TRBJ1-1; D remains unclear. The TCR was taken from a human patient who received a liver transplant. The graft donor may have given rise to some T cells. The DNA for the CDR3 is TGCGCCAGCAGCCAAGACCGGGGAGGGACTGAAGCTTTCTTT. Its translation: CASSQDRGGTEAFF.